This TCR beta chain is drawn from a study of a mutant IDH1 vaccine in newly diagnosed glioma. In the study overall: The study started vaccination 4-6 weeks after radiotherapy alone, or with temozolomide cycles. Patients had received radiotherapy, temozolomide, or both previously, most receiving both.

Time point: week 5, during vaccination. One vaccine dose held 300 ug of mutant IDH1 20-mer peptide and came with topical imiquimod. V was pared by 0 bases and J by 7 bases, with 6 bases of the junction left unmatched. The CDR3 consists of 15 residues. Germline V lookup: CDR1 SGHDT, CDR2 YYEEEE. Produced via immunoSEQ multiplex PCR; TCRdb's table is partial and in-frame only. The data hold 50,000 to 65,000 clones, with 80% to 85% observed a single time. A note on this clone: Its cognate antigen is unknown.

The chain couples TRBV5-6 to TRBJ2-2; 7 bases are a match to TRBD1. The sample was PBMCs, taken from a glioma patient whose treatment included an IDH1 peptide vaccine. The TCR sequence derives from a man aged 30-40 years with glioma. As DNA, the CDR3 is TGTGCCAGCAGCTTGGTTGACAGGGACAACGGGGAGCTGTTTTTT. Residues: CASSLVDRDNGELFF. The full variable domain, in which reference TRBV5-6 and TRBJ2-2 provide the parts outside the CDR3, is DAGVTQSPTHLIKTRGQQVTLRCSPKSGHDTVSWYQQALGQGPQFIFQYYEEEERQRGNFPDRFSGHQFPNYSSELNVNALLLGDSALYLCASSLVDRDNGELFFGEGSRLTVL.